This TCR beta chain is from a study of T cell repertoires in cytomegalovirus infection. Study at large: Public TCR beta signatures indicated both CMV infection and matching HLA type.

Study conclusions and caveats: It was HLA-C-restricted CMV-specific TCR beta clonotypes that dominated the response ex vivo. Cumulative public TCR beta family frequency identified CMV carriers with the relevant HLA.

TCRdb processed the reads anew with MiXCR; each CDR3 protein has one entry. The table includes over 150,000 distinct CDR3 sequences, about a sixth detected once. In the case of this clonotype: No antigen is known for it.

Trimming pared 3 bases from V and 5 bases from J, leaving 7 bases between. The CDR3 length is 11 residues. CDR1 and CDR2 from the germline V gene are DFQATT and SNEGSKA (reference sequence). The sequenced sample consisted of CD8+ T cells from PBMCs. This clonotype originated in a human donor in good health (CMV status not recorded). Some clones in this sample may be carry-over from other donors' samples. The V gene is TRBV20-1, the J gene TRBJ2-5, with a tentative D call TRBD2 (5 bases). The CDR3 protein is CSASGGETQYF. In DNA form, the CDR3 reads TGCAGTGCTAGTGGCGGGGAGACCCAGTACTTC.